This paragraph covers one TCR beta chain sequence. Its antigen is not known. The data originate from a study of T cells after yellow fever vaccination. The wider study: When fractions had low cell numbers, they were prepared with SMART-Seq v4 Ultra Low Input. General study results and limits: Clones from primary vaccination mostly reappeared after the booster (roughly 97% CD4, over 85% CD8). Overall, a small share of clonotypes was seen in both CD4 and CD8 compartments.

TCRdb re-called the 5' RACE reads with MiXCR, one entry per CDR3 protein. The table includes under 200,000 distinct CDR3 sequences, 11% detected once. Trimming took off 4 bases at V and 4 bases at J, with 10 bases between the two ends. CDR3 size: 13 residues. CDR1 is LGHDT and CDR2 is YNNKEL in the germline V gene (reference sequence). The source was CD8+ T cells sorted from PBMCs, collected 15 days after the yellow fever booster vaccination. This TCR was sampled from a man younger than 35 who received the YFV17D yellow fever vaccine. This chain uses TRBV3-1 with TRBJ1-1; no clear D gene. The CDR3 bases are TGTGCCAGCAGCCGAGGCTCGGGCACTGAAGCTTTCTTT. Translated, it gives CASSRGSGTEAFF.